This entry concerns a single TCR beta chain. What it binds is unknown. The data originate from a study of cytomegalovirus exposure and HLA in healthy donors. Broader study findings: Roughly uniform depth of sequencing across donors was assumed in presence/absence analyses. Overall, around 150 TCR beta chains were annotated as cytomegalovirus-associated. In a later analysis, at a false discovery rate of 0.05, 17,000 or so TCR beta sequences were associated with HLA alleles.

Primers included in the PCR were 60 Vbeta and 13 Jbeta primers. Only in-frame clones appear in the TCRdb table, and some are missing; sequencing was by immunoSEQ multiplex PCR. The table includes about 110,000 clones, 65% to 85% detected once. The CDR3 length is 14 residues. Germline V CDR1 and CDR2: SGHRS, YFSETQ. Deletions cut 1 base from V and 5 bases from J, with 9 bases between. The specimen was PBMCs. The TCR sequence derives from a man aged 30-40 years in good health and CMV-seronegative. The V and J genes are TRBV5-1 and TRBJ2-2; TRBD1 might be the D (5 bases). The CDR3 region is CASSLYPGTGELFF. The DNA for the CDR3 is TGCGCCAGCAGCTTGTATCCAGGGACCGGGGAGCTGTTTTTT.